This T cell receptor (beta chain) appears in the sequencing data of a study of blood T cell repertoires in COVID-19. As for the study in general: Sites in the United States, Italy and Spain provided acute and convalescent COVID-19 samples. PBMCs, B-cell-depleted T cells, or T cells provided the cDNA or gDNA that made up the material.

This clone is a singleton in its sample. Repertoires were generated with immunoSEQ multiplex PCR, while TCRdb's copy carries only in-frame clones and drops some. The top ten hold around 3% of the sample, which has about 140,000 clones, about 80% seen once. Across about two dozen US areas, participants ranged in age from roughly 18 to 95 years. Symptom resolution, clearance, or two negative PCRs marked donors in Cohort 3 as recovered. Germline V gene lookup returns CDR1 LGHDT and CDR2 YNNKEL (reference sequence). The CDR3 runs 13 residues. V was clipped by 3 bases and J by 2 bases, with 7 bases between them.

The source material was PBMCs or T cells enriched from blood (not recorded which). The chain is built from TRBV3-1 (or the pseudogene TRBV3-2) and TRBJ2-5, with TRBD1 as a possible D gene (5 bases). The receptor comes from a woman between 50 and 59 years old who had recovered from COVID-19. The CDR3 DNA follows: TGTGCCAGCAGCCACCGACAGCAAGAGACCCAGTACTTC. It encodes CASSHRQQETQYF.